This T cell receptor beta chain was profiled in a study of blood T cell repertoires in COVID-19 (dated by TCRdb to 2018 to 2021). Some background on the complete study: Collaborator samples came from the United States, Italy and Spain and covered acute and convalescent phases of COVID-19. The repertoires were made available in a free public database intended to serve as a resource for research on the immune response to SARS-CoV-2. HLA class I and class II types, where available, came from metadata supplied by the sample provider rather than from assay-based typing. The material from the prospective study consisted of cDNA or gDNA derived from T cells, B-cell-depleted T cells, or PBMCs. Deeply sampled blood TCRbeta repertoires from subjects exposed to, actively infected with, or recovered from COVID-19 were included in the dataset. Samples were obtained from the ongoing ImmuneRACE study (first 160 participants) and from some 1,200 subjects provided by 6 global collaborators. A de-identified subject ID, COVID-19 status, age in years and sex were almost always included in the sample metadata.

Broader findings and caveats from the paper: How much clinical and demographic metadata was included differed by source and by participant, and the metadata was provided uncurated.

TCRbeta CDR3 regions were amplified from genomic DNA by means of the immunoSEQ Assay, a bias-controlled multiplex PCR. The study's processing was this. Nucleated cell counts per sample were estimated from amplification of reference gene primers within the assay. To quantify the absolute abundance of each unique TCRbeta CDR3 rearrangement, sequence reads were collapsed and filtered. Productive Simpson clonality was computed per sample as the square root of Simpson's diversity index over productive rearrangements. In TCRdb, the immuneACCESS table is reduced to in-frame sequences with V and J assigned. These tables do not hold every clone; where another copy was compared, an unresolved V gene accounts for under half, and the others remain unexplained. The V and J calls and clone size come from that table; D and trimming were worked out from the DNA. Recorded for this sample are tens of thousands of clones; approximately 90% of them occurred a single time. Of the sample, approximately 20% falls within the top ten clones.

The germline V gene encodes CDR1 SGHRS and CDR2 YFSETQ. The CDR3 holds 16 amino acids from the cysteine to the phenylalanine. Left in the record is the CDR3 DNA by itself, 48 bases read in frame from the first base. Trimming takes 0 bases off V and 0 bases off J; junction bases not matched to a gene: 5. As for this clone: No antigen is known for it. No base-level quality is on record; no much larger clone is a single base apart.

The collaborating institutions used their own protocols to collect whole blood in K2EDTA tubes. Collaborator samples were shipped for TCRbeta analysis as frozen whole blood, isolated PBMCs, or DNA extracted from either sample type. This chain is built from TRBV5-1 and TRBJ1-2, with 7 junctional bases fitting TRBD1. The source material was peripheral blood. The origin of this receptor is a man in his 70s with acute or convalescent COVID-19. The CDR3 region reads CASSLDGQATNYGYTF. The nucleotide sequence reads TGCGCCAGCAGCTTGGATGGACAGGCGACTAACTATGGCTACACCTTC.